This T cell receptor (beta chain) was sequenced in a study of cytomegalovirus exposure and HLA in healthy donors. Study outcomes and limitations: In a later analysis, a genetic analysis reported fewer productive-TCR N-insertions in an Asian-associated ancestry cluster than the cohort average. Presence/absence analyses assumed roughly uniform sequencing depth across donors. Researchers reported in a later analysis that a missense DCLRE1C variant was tied to TCR beta V- and J-gene trimming. Per a later analysis, 15,000 to 20,000 TCR beta sequences showed association with HLA alleles at 0.05 false discovery rate.

Both 60 Vbeta primers and 13 Jbeta primers went into the PCR. Clones were read by immunoSEQ multiplex PCR, and TCRdb kept only the in-frame ones, dropping some. The sample holds 150,000 to 200,000 clones; around 77% are singletons and the top ten take 3.7%. Comments on this clone: Its specificity is unknown.

Source material: PBMCs. The source is a young man in good health and CMV-seropositive.

The CDR3 DNA follows: TGTGCCAGCAGCATAGGGACCGGGGGGCAGCCCCAGCATTTT. Amino acids: CASSIGTGGQPQHF. The chain has TRBV28 and TRBJ1-5; a weak D match, TRBD1 (5 bases). The CDR3 contains 14 residues. The V end lost 6 bases, the J end lost 7 bases, and 16 bases lay between the germline ends. In germline, CDR1 is MDHEN, CDR2 SYDVKM.